The rows below give T cell receptor beta chains drawn from one sample of a study of cytomegalovirus exposure and HLA in healthy donors. Assay: immunoSEQ multiplex PCR; the TCRdb copy retains only in-frame clones and omits some. The sample lists some 180,000 clones; around 80% were seen once. The sequenced sample consisted of PBMCs. These receptors were collected from a woman younger than 45 in good health and CMV-seronegative. CDR3s include the opening cysteine and the closing phenylalanine or tryptophan.

V gene,CDR3 length,CDR3 protein
TRBV19,12,CASSEQGVGYTF
TRBV2,15,CASSIRGETNEKLFF
TRBV4-2,17,CASSQAGETAWGETQYF
TRBV5-6,14,CASSLVGSTDTQYF
TRBV5-6,16,CASSLALAGGTDTQYF
TRBV7-9,16,CASSTPRRGIPYGYTF
TRBV28,15,CASSRDRGGTNGYTF
TRBV29-1,16,CSVLGPGLAGASGQFF
TRBV5-5,12,CASSLGTGGYTF
TRBV6-5,14,CATSSATGFYEQYF
TRBV18,18,CASSPGPGLAGFPYEQYF
TRBV19,15,CASSIGQGAYNEQFF
TRBV28,14,CASIPRPQGYGYTF
TRBV5-4,15,CASSLGTGSGNTIYF
TRBV15,15,CATSRQQGLNQPQHF
TRBV11-3,15,CASSSGGSGANVLTF
TRBV5-4,16,CASSREGGAAYNEQFF
TRBV11-2,17,CASSFYHRRDNNYGYTF
TRBV2,13,CASCRGINQPQHF
TRBV25-1,15,CASSTRFGTGSGYPF
TRBV9,13,CASSSSGQETQYF
TRBV2,14,CASSEAPAGGTQYF
TRBV29-1,17,CSVVSPLPGRMNTEAFF
TRBV4-1,15,CASSLGLARTDTQYF
TRBV5-1,14,CASSLVRADTEAFF
TRBV5-1,12,CASSLRPGRLDF
TRBV27,16,CASSIPLAGGRYEQYF
TRBV19,14,CASSSRVYGQPQHF
TRBV7-9,17,CASSPIITGAPQETQYF
TRBV5-4,16,CASSLGHRGGGTEAFF
TRBV5-1,15,CASTPLGTLQETQYF
TRBV7-2,14,CASSFGRVGEKLFF
TRBV19,14,CASQVDGLRETQYF
TRBV6-5,13,CASSPTGGYGYTF
TRBV7-8,21,CASSPLGWQGRWSKMNTEAFF
TRBV25-1,16,CASSDRWAARSGTQYF
TRBV5-1,16,CASSPTRQGPNTEAFF
TRBV4-3,16,CASSQGTGEANTEAFF
TRBV11-2,13,CASGEETNTEAFF
TRBV4-2,14,CASSQPGQVEKLFF
TRBV27,16,CASSLSGAANNSPLHF
TRBV27,15,CASSLGRGGNQPQHF